This TCR beta chain appears in the sequencing data of a study of blood T cell repertoires in COVID-19. Some clones are missing from TCRdb's copy, which holds only in-frame ones; the method was immunoSEQ multiplex PCR. Found here are 250,000 or so clones, more than 70% of them singletons; the top ten hold over 2%. The CDR3 spans 13 residues. Looked up from germline, CDR1 is SGHTA and CDR2 is FQGNSA. V lost 5 bases, J lost 7 bases, and 12 bases lay in between. This chain uses TRBV7-2 with TRBJ2-4, with D possibly being TRBD2 (6 bases). The specimen was PBMCs or T cells enriched from blood (not recorded which). The source is a woman aged 40-49 years with acute COVID-19. The CDR3 loop reads CASSPPGVNIQYF. As DNA, the CDR3 is TGTGCCAGCAGCCCCCCGGGGGTGAACATTCAGTACTTC.